These T cell receptor beta chains were read from a single sample in a study of blood T cell repertoires in COVID-19. Produced via immunoSEQ multiplex PCR; TCRdb's table is partial and in-frame only. The table has 250,000 or so clones, about 83% seen once; the top ten hold more than 4%. The material sequenced was peripheral blood. The receptors originated from a man aged 45 to 65 with acute or convalescent COVID-19. CDR3s include the opening cysteine and the closing phenylalanine or tryptophan. The D gene is left open where the match is weak. Not every row has a clone size; where given, it reads once, few, many or a size class.

TRBD1,NA,TRBJ2-7,TRBV11-2,CASSLVSLDRGRYYEQYF,TGTGCCAGCAGCTTAGTTTCCCTAGACAGGGGAAGGTACTACGAGCAGTACTTC
TRBD1,few,TRBJ1-6,TRBV18,CASSPDDRGNSPLHF,TGTGCCAGCTCACCAGACGACAGGGGTAATTCACCCCTCCACTTT
NA,NA,TRBJ1-5,TRBV6-5,CASNQGWNQPQHF,TGTGCCAGCAACCAGGGATGGAATCAGCCCCAGCATTTT
TRBD1,NA,TRBJ1-4,TRBV7-9,CASSLGQGANEKLFF,TGTGCCAGCAGCCTAGGACAGGGGGCTAATGAAAAACTGTTTTTT
TRBD1,few,TRBJ2-7,TRBV2,CASSEDRGSYEQYF,TGTGCCAGCAGTGAGGACAGGGGGTCCTACGAGCAGTACTTC
NA,NA,TRBJ2-3,TRBV7-3,CASSLDHGGDTQYF,TGTGCCAGCAGCCTGGACCATGGGGGCGATACGCAGTATTTT
NA,NA,TRBJ1-5,TRBV27,CASSPWTENQPQHF,TGTGCCAGCAGTCCCTGGACAGAAAATCAGCCCCAGCATTTT
TRBD1,NA,TRBJ1-3,TRBV3-1/TRBV3-2,CASSAPGQGAFTIYF,TGTGCCAGCAGCGCACCGGGACAGGGGGCCTTCACCATATATTTT
TRBD1,NA,TRBJ1-5,TRBV7-9,CASGDWTGGSNQPQHF,TGTGCCAGCGGGGACTGGACAGGGGGGAGCAATCAGCCCCAGCATTTT
NA,few,TRBJ1-2,TRBV4-1,CASSQKGGASNYGYTF,TGCGCCAGCAGCCAAAAGGGGGGGGCGTCTAACTATGGCTACACCTTC
NA,NA,TRBJ1-2,TRBV5-6,CASSSTTGFPYGYTF,TGTGCCAGCAGCTCAACCACAGGGTTCCCCTATGGCTACACCTTC
NA,NA,TRBJ2-3,TRBV28,CASSLFRQRSSTDTQYF,TGTGCCAGCAGTTTATTTCGCCAGCGTTCTAGCACAGATACGCAGTATTTT
NA,NA,TRBJ1-2,TRBV6-5,CASSYSPPGQNYGYTF,TGTGCCAGCAGTTACTCTCCCCCCGGACAGAACTATGGCTACACCTTC
NA,NA,TRBJ2-6,TRBV4-1,CASSTIGGANVLTF,TGCGCCAGCAGCACTATAGGTGGGGCCAACGTCCTGACTTTC
TRBD1,once,TRBJ1-5,TRBV19,CASRTGYGQPQHF,TGTGCCAGCCGGACAGGGTACGGTCAGCCCCAGCATTTT
NA,NA,TRBJ1-6,TRBV5-1,CASSPTVGQASPLHF,TGCGCCAGCAGCCCGACCGTGGGGCAAGCTTCACCCCTCCACTTT
TRBD1,NA,TRBJ1-2,TRBV30,CAWAGQALGNYGYTF,TGTGCCTGGGCCGGACAGGCATTAGGGAACTATGGCTACACCTTC
NA,NA,TRBJ2-7,TRBV12-3/TRBV12-4,CASMGGVGYEQYF,TGTGCCAGCATGGGGGGAGTGGGCTACGAGCAGTACTTC
NA,NA,TRBJ2-7,TRBV20-1,CSASYQDAYEQYF,TGCAGTGCTAGTTATCAGGATGCCTACGAGCAGTACTTC
NA,NA,TRBJ1-2,TRBV21-1,CASSKGPKKGDRLNGYTF,TGTGCCAGCAGCAAAGGACCAAAAAAGGGAGACAGGCTGAACGGCTACACCTTC
TRBD1,NA,TRBJ1-5,TRBV6-6,CASYPQGALGNQPQHF,TGTGCCAGTTACCCACAGGGGGCGTTAGGCAATCAGCCCCAGCATTTT
NA,NA,TRBJ1-1,TRBV7-9,CASSLGAGEFTEAFF,TGTGCCAGCAGCTTAGGCGCAGGGGAGTTCACTGAAGCTTTCTTT
NA,NA,TRBJ2-1,TRBV12-5,CATRARGDNEQFF,TGTGCTACCAGGGCGCGGGGAGACAATGAGCAGTTCTTC
TRBD1,NA,TRBJ1-2,TRBV4-1,CASSPTFGDRGMKDYGYTF,TGCGCCAGCAGCCCTACCTTTGGGGACAGGGGAATGAAAGACTATGGCTACACCTTC
NA,once,TRBJ1-1,TRBV2,CASLRETENTEAFF,TGTGCCAGCCTTCGTGAGACAGAAAACACTGAAGCTTTCTTT
TRBD1,NA,TRBJ2-5,TRBV6-5,CASKPPGQKETQYF,TGTGCCAGCAAACCCCCGGGACAGAAAGAGACCCAGTACTTC
TRBD1,NA,TRBJ2-7,TRBV28,CASSLTGDSYEQYF,TGTGCCAGCAGTTTGACAGGGGACTCCTACGAGCAGTACTTC
TRBD2,few,TRBJ2-7,TRBV27,CASSYGDSGRQQYF,TGTGCCAGCAGTTACGGTGATAGCGGGAGACAGCAGTACTTC
TRBD1,NA,TRBJ1-2,TRBV4-2,CASSPDRDPYGYTF,TGTGCCAGCAGCCCGGACAGGGATCCCTATGGCTACACCTTC
NA,NA,TRBJ1-5,TRBV6-5,CASSYSNSGNQPQHF,TGTGCCAGCAGTTACTCGAACAGTGGCAATCAGCCCCAGCATTTT
TRBD2,few,TRBJ2-4,TRBV2,CASRAAEGGSMGGSKNIQYF,TGTGCCAGCAGAGCCGCCGAGGGCGGGAGCATGGGTGGATCCAAAAACATTCAGTACTTC